This T cell receptor beta chain was sequenced in a study of cytomegalovirus exposure and HLA in healthy donors. Overall study context: Some 85 million unique TCRs, all from HLA-typed donors, were included in an early release of the data.

Regarding the study as a whole: Beyond CMV serostatus, there was no information to go on about immune exposure. Several of the most significant clusters were apparently associated with common viral pathogens in a later analysis.

Trimming removed 2 bases from V and 1 base from J, with 8 bases in between. Germline CDR1 and CDR2: MNHEY and SVGAGI. The CDR3 consists of 14 residues. In the case of this clone: The antigen is unknown.

Primers included in the PCR were 60 Vbeta and 13 Jbeta primers. The method was immunoSEQ multiplex PCR; TCRdb's version includes in-frame clones alone and lacks a portion of them. The table lists 100,000 or so clones, about 83% of them singletons. The sequencing input was PBMCs. This clonotype originated in a female donor in good health and CMV-seropositive. The chain combines TRBV6-5 with TRBJ1-1; D gene ambiguous. The DNA for the CDR3 is TGTGCCAGCAGTTACCGCGGAAGGAACACTGAAGCTTTCTTT. Protein sequence: CASSYRGRNTEAFF.